The clone carrying this TCR beta chain was recorded a few times. This CDR3 spans 12 amino acids. Deletions cut 4 bases from V and 7 bases from J, with 10 bases between. CDR1 and CDR2 (germline): MNHEY, SVGAGI. Together with a sample-barcoded 5' primer, a J-beta primer mix was included in a second PCR lasting about 7 to 11 cycles. Unique molecular identifiers of 12 random nucleotides labeled each cDNA. TCRdb re-analysed the 5' RACE reads in MiXCR, keeping a single row per CDR3 protein. The sample gives about 1.7 million distinct CDR3 sequences, approximately 30% of which show up once; less than 9.5% is in the top ten. The sample originates from a study of blood T cells in healthy people across ages. Each sample had at least 6.5 million PBMCs isolated.

Sequenced material: blood. The TCR was taken from a woman aged 25 to 39 in good health. This chain uses TRBV6-5 with TRBJ1-1; D might be TRBD1 (5 bases). The CDR3 here is CASSSFQGEAFF. Here the CDR3 DNA reads TGTGCCAGCAGTTCCTTCCAGGGTGAAGCTTTCTTT.